A single TCR beta chain is shown here with its context. The data derive from a study of CD8 T cells in Susac syndrome. The CD8+ and CD4+ T cells were negatively isolated, with the TEMRA cells enriched by FACS. When the RNA was reverse transcribed, random hexamers were used with an input of about 0.5 to 1 ug. Amplification of the TCR beta CDR3 was carried out by immunoSEQ multiplex PCR, which spanned a total of 54 Vbeta and 13 Jbeta segments. A single record per CDR3 protein comes from TCRdb applying MiXCR to the immunoSEQ multiplex PCR reads. The data show some 200,000 distinct CDR3 sequences, roughly 96% seen once. The CDR3 length is 15 residues. V lost 7 bases to trimming and J lost 2 bases; unmatched junction nucleotides: 7. Germline CDR1 and CDR2: MNHEY and SMNVEV (reference sequence).

The chain joins TRBV27 to TRBJ2-3; 9 bases agree with TRBD1. This receptor was identified in a human donor with multiple sclerosis. The sample taken for sequencing was CD4+ T cells from PBMCs. The CDR3 spells CASKTGTGFTDTQYF. CDR3 coding DNA: TGTGCCAGCAAAACCGGGACAGGGTTCACAGATACGCAGTATTTT.